This entry describes one TCR beta chain. CDR1 and CDR2 (germline): ENHRY, SYGVKD. V shed 8 bases, J shed 5 bases, and the junction held 0 bases outside the gene matches. The CDR3 contains 13 residues. Replicate PCRs run on sorted subsets employed 200 ng DNA, approximately 30,000 T cell genomes. Profiling relied on immunoSEQ multiplex PCR, and the TCRdb table lists in-frame clones only, not all of them. The sample has about 980,000 clones; roughly 72% are singletons. This entry belongs to a study of shared clonotypes between healthy human individuals. Sample: memory CD4+ T cells sorted from blood. Specified subset: CD45RA-negative fraction. V is TRBV10-3 and J is TRBJ2-5; 15 positions match TRBD2. This receptor was obtained from a man aged 18 to 30 in good health. The CDR3 here is CAIGLAGGETQYF. For the CDR3, the DNA is TGTGCCATCGGACTAGCGGGAGGGGAGACCCAGTACTTC.